The 9 T cell receptor beta chains listed next were all sequenced from one sample in a study of CD8 T cells in Susac syndrome. RNA totalling about 0.45 to 1 ug underwent reverse transcription with random hexamers. TCRdb re-called the immunoSEQ multiplex PCR reads with MiXCR, one entry per CDR3 protein. The sample shows some 130,000 distinct CDR3 sequences, approximately 95% of them seen only once. Sequencing was performed on CD8+ T cells from PBMCs. The receptors were gathered from a human donor with Susac syndrome.

V usage is TRBV6-5 and J usage is TRBJ2-5, with D unclear. From germline, CDR1 is MNHEY and CDR2 SVGAGI. The V and J ends lost 5 bases and 7 bases respectively, with 20 bases between them. The CDR3 length is 15 residues. In DNA, the CDR3 is TGTGCCAGCAGTAGTTATGGACCCCAATTGGGGACCCAGTACTTC. It encodes CASSSYGPQLGTQYF.

The gene calls are TRBV7-9 and TRBJ2-5, with a weak D call TRBD2 (7 bases). Germline-derived CDR1 and CDR2 are SEHNR and FQNEAQ (reference sequence). Between the trimmed V and J ends, which lost 5 bases and 1 base, there was a span of 14 bases. The CDR3 runs 15 residues. The CDR3 spells CASSRSGTTQETQYF. The DNA for the CDR3 is TGTGCCAGCAGCAGGAGCGGGACAACCCAAGAGACCCAGTACTTC.

J is TRBJ2-7 and V is TRBV2; 10 bases map to TRBD1. CDR3 length: 14 residues. The V gene's germline CDR1 is SNHLY and CDR2 FYNNEI. V was clipped by 6 bases and J by 2 bases; unmatched bases: 4. CDR3 in amino acids: CASRGQGSPYEQYF. CDR3 DNA: TGTGCCAGCAGGGGACAGGGGTCCCCCTACGAGCAGTACTTC.

In DNA, the CDR3 is TGCGCCAGCAGCATAGCCGGGACAGGGGGCACCGGGGAGCTGTTTTTT. It is translated as CASSIAGTGGTGELFF. The V gene is TRBV5-1, the J gene TRBJ2-2; TRBD1 matches 11 bases. CDR1 and CDR2 from the germline V gene are SGHRS and YFSETQ. V shed 4 bases and J 4 bases; nucleotides not matched to a gene: 6. The CDR3 consists of 16 residues.

The genes are TRBV9 and TRBJ2-7, with 8 bases fitting TRBD2. CDR3 length: 14 residues. The J segment lost 3 bases and the V segment lost 4 bases, leaving 6 bases of the junction unmatched. Germline V CDR1 and CDR2: SGDLS, YYNGEE. CDR3 nucleotides: TGTGCCAGCAGCCAGAGCGGGAGCATCTACGAGCAGTACTTC. This sequence encodes CASSQSGSIYEQYF.

The V and J genes are TRBV30 and TRBJ1-1, with unresolved D. CDR1 GTSNPN and CDR2 SVGIG come from the germline V gene (reference sequence). CDR3 length: 13 amino acids. V was pared by 0 bases and J by 6 bases, with 11 bases between. CDR3 region: CAWSVGLGAEAFF. The CDR3 coding sequence is TGTGCCTGGAGTGTAGGGTTGGGTGCTGAAGCTTTCTTT.

V gene TRBV5-6 combines with J gene TRBJ1-2, with D perhaps matching TRBD1 (5 bases). Trimming cost V 4 bases and J 9 bases, with 16 bases left between them. The CDR3 is made up of 13 amino acids. The germline V gene encodes CDR1 SGHDT and CDR2 YYEEEE. The CDR3 nucleotides are TGTGCCAGCAGCGAGGGGTCCCTTGGTCGCTACACCTTC. Protein sequence: CASSEGSLGRYTF. Looking up the rest from reference TRBV5-6 and TRBJ1-2 gives the full variable domain: DAGVTQSPTHLIKTRGQQVTLRCSPKSGHDTVSWYQQALGQGPQFIFQYYEEEERQRGNFPDRFSGHQFPNYSSELNVNALLLGDSALYLCASSEGSLGRYTFGSGTRLTVV.

The count of this clonotype is one. At one of its ends the junction is not consistent with the germline gene, which may arise from a read error. J is TRBJ1-1 and V is TRBV19; a weak D match, TRBD1 (6 bases). This CDR3 contains 15 residues. Germline V gene lookup returns CDR1 LNHDA and CDR2 SQIVND (reference sequence). CDR3 in amino acids: CASSGPGQMNTEAFF. The CDR3 nucleotides are TGTGCCAGTAGTGGACCCGGACAGATGAACACTGAAGCCTTCTTT.

The chain joins TRBV20-1 to TRBJ2-7; D gene unclear. Germline CDR1 and CDR2: DFQATT and SNEGSKA (reference sequence). CDR3 length: 12 residues. The germline V and J ends were trimmed by 6 bases and 0 bases, with 9 bases remaining between them. The CDR3 reads CSARTVSYEQYF. The DNA for the CDR3 is TGCAGTGCCAGGACGGTCTCCTACGAGCAGTACTTC.